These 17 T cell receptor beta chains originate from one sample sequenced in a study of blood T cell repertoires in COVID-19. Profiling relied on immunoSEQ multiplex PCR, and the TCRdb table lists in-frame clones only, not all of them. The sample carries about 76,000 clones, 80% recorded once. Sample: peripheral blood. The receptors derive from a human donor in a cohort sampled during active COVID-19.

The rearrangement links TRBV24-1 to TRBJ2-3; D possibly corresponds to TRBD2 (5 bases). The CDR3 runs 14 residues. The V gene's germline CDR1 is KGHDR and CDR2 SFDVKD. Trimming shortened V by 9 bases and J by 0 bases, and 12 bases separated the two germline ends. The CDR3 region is CATSRTESTDTQYF. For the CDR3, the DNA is TGTGCCACCTCCAGGACTGAAAGCACAGATACGCAGTATTTT.

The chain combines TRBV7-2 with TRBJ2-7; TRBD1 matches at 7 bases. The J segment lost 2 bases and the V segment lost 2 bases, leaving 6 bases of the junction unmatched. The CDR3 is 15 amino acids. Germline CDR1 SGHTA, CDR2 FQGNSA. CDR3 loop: CASSLRQGTAYEQYF. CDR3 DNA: TGTGCCAGCAGCTTAAGGCAGGGGACAGCCTACGAGCAGTACTTC. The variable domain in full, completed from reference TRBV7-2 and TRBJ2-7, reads GAGVSQSPSNKVTEKGKDVELRCDPISGHTALYWYRQSLGQGLEFLIYFQGNSAPDKSGLPSDRFSAERTGGSVSTLTIQRTQQEDSAVYLCASSLRQGTAYEQYFGPGTRLTVT.

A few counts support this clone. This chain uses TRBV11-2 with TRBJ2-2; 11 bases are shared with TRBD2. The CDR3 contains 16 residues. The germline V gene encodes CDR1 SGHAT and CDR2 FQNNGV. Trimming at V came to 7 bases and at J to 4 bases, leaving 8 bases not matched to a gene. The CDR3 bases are TGTGCCAGCATCTCTATAGCGGGAGGGATCACCGGGGAGCTGTTTTTT. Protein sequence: CASISIAGGITGELFF.

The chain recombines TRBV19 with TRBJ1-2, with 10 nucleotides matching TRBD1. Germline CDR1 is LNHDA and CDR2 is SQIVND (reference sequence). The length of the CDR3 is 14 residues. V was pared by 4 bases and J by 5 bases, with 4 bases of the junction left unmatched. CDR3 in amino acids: CASSTTGGGYGYTF. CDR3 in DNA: TGTGCCAGTAGTACGACAGGGGGCGGATATGGCTACACCTTC.

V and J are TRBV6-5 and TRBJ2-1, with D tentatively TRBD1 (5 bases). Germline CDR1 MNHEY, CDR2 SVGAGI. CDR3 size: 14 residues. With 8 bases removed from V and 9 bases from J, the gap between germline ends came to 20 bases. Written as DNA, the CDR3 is TGTGCCAGCCCCCGACAGTTCGGGCTAGGTGAGCAGTTCTTC. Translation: CASPRQFGLGEQFF.

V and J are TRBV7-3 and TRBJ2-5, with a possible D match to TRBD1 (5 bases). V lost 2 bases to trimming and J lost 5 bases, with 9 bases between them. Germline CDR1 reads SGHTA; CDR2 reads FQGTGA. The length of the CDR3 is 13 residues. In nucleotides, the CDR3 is TGTGCCAGCAGCTTATCGACAGCCGAGACCCAGTACTTC. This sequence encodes CASSLSTAETQYF.

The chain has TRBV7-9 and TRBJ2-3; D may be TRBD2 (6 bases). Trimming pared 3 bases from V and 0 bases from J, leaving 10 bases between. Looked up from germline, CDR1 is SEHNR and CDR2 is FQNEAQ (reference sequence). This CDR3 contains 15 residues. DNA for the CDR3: TGTGCCAGCAGCTTTGGGGGGTCCAGCACAGATACGCAGTATTTT. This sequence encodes CASSFGGSSTDTQYF.

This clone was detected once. The CDR3 sequence: CSVEPQAEGYREQFF. Here the CDR3 DNA reads TGCAGCGTTGAACCGCAAGCGGAGGGGTACCGGGAGCAGTTCTTC. The chain joins TRBV29-1 to TRBJ2-1; the D gene is possibly TRBD2 (6 bases). V was shortened by 2 bases and J by 10 bases, with 21 bases between the two germline ends. This CDR3 region has 15 residues. CDR1 and CDR2 from the germline V gene are SQVTM and ANQGSEA.

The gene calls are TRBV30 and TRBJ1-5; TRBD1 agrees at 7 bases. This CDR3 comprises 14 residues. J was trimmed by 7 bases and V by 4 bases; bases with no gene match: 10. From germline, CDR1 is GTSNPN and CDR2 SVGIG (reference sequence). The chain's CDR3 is CAWTTQGYRQPQHF. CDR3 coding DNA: TGTGCCTGGACCACACAGGGGTACAGACAGCCCCAGCATTTT.

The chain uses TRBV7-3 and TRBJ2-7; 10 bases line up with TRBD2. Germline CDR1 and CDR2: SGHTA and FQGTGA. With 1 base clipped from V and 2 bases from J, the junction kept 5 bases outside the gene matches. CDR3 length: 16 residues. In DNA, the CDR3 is TGTGCCAGCAGCTTAATGTTAGCGGGGGGTCCCTACGAGCAGTACTTC. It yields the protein CASSLMLAGGPYEQYF. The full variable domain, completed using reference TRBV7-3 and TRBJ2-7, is GAGVSQTPSNKVTEKGKYVELRCDPISGHTALYWYRQSLGQGPEFLIYFQGTGAADDSGLPNDRFFAVRPEGSVSTLKIQRTERGDSAVYLCASSLMLAGGPYEQYFGPGTRLTVT.

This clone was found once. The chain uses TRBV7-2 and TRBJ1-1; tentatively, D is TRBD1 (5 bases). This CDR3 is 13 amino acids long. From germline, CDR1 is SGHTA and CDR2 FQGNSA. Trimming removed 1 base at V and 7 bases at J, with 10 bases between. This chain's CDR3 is CASSLETAFEAFF. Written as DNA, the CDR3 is TGTGCCAGCAGCTTAGAGACAGCATTTGAAGCTTTCTTT.

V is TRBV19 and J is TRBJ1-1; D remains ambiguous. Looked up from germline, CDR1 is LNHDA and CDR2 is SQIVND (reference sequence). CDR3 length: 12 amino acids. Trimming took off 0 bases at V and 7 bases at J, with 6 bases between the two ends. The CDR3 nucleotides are TGTGCCAGTAGTATAGAACCCTATGAAGCTTTCTTT. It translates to CASSIEPYEAFF.

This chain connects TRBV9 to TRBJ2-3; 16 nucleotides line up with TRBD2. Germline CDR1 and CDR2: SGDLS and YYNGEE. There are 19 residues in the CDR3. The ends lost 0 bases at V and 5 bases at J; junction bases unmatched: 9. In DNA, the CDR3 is TGTGCCAGCAGCGTAGCTGGGACTAGCGGGGGGGCCTCTCAAGATACGCAGTATTTT. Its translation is CASSVAGTSGGASQDTQYF.

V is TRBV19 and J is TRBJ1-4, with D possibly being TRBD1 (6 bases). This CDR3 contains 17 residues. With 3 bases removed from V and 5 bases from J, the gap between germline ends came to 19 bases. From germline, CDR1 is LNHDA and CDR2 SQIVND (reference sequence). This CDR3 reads CASSMVRTEQKNEKLFF. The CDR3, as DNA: TGTGCCAGTAGTATGGTAAGGACAGAACAAAAGAATGAAAAACTGTTTTTT.

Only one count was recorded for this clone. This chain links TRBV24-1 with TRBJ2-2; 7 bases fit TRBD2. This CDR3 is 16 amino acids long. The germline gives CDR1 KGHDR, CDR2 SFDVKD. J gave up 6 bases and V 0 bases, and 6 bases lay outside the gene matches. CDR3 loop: CATSDLLTGGAGELFF. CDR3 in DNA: TGTGCCACCAGTGATTTGCTGACGGGAGGTGCCGGGGAGCTGTTTTTT.

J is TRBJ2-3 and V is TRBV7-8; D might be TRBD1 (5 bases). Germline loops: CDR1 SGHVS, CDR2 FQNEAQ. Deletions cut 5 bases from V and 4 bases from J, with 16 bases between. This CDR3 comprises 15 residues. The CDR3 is CASSTGVKWADTQYF. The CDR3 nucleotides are TGTGCCAGCAGCACAGGTGTGAAATGGGCAGATACGCAGTATTTT.

The CDR3 sequence: CASSFASAETQYF. Here the CDR3 DNA reads TGTGCCAGCAGCTTTGCTAGCGCAGAGACCCAGTACTTC. The rearrangement joins TRBV5-6 to TRBJ2-5; perhaps TRBD2 as D (6 bases). The CDR3 is 13 amino acids. Trimming left V 2 bases short and J 4 bases short, with 9 bases between. Per the germline V gene, CDR1 is SGHDT and CDR2 is YYEEEE.